This T cell receptor (beta chain) is from a study of blood T cell repertoires in COVID-19. Overall study: The United States, Italy and Spain supplied acute and convalescent COVID-19 samples. T cells, B-cell-depleted T cells, or PBMCs supplied cDNA or gDNA.

Original analysis: Amplification of reference gene primers was used by the study to estimate nucleated cell counts. The method was immunoSEQ multiplex PCR; TCRdb's version includes in-frame clones alone and lacks a portion of them. V and J calls and clone size are those listed in that table; D and trimming were worked out from the DNA. The table has about 77,000 clones, 75% to 85% seen once. This clone was recorded many times. The CDR3 runs to 14 residues. Germline CDR1 and CDR2: SGHTA and FQGTGA. Trimming removed 5 bases from V and 1 base from J, with 11 bases in between. This TCR derives from a woman in her seventies with acute or convalescent COVID-19. V and J are TRBV7-3 and TRBJ1-1; D is possibly TRBD1 (5 bases). Sequencing used peripheral blood. The CDR3 nucleotides read TGTGCCAGCAGCGCGGGACTGACGAACACTGAAGCTTTCTTT. Its translation: CASSAGLTNTEAFF.